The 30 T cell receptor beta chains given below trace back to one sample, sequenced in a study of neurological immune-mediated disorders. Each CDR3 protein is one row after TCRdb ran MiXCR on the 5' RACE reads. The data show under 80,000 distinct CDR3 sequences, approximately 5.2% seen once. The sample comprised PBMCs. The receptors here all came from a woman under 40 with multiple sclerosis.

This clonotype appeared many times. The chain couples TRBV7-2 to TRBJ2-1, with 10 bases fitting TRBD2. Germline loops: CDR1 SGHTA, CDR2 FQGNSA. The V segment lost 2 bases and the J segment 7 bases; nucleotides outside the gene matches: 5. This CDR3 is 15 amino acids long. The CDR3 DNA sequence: TGTGCCAGCAGCTTAAGCGGGGGGGCTGGGAATGAGCAGTTCTTC. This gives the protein CASSLSGGAGNEQFF.

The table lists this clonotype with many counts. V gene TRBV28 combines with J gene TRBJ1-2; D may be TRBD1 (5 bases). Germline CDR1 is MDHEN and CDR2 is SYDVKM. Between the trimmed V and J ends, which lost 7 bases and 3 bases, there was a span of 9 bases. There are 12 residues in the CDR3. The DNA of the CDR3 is TGTGCCAGCACGGGGGTCTACTATGGCTACACCTTC. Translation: CASTGVYYGYTF.

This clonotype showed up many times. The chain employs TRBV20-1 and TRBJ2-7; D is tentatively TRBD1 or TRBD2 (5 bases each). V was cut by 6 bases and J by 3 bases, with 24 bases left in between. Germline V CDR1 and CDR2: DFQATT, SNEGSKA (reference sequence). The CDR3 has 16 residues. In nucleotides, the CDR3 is TGCAGTGCCCAATTCCGGGATCGAGGGGTGAACTACGAGCAGTACTTC. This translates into CSAQFRDRGVNYEQYF.

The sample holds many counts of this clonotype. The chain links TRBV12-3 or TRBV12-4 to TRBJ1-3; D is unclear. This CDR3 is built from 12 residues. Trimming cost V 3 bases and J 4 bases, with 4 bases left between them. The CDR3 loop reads CASSFLGNTIYF. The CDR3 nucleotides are TGTGCCAGCAGTTTTTTAGGAAACACCATATATTTT.

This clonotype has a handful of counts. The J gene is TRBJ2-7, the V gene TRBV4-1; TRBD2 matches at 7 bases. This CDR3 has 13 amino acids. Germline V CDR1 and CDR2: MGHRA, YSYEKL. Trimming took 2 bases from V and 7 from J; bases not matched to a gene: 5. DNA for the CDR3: TGCGCCAGCAGCCAATTCCCGGGGGGAGAGCAGTACTTC. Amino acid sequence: CASSQFPGGEQYF.

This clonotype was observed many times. The CDR3 loop is CASSLGGSTYEQYF. CDR3 DNA sequence: TGTGCCAGCAGCTTGGGCGGCTCAACTTACGAGCAGTACTTC. The V call is TRBV7-9, the J call TRBJ2-7, with D unclear. V was shortened by 3 bases and J by 4 bases, with 13 bases between the two germline ends. Germline V gives CDR1 SEHNR, CDR2 FQNEAQ (reference sequence). This CDR3 has 14 residues.

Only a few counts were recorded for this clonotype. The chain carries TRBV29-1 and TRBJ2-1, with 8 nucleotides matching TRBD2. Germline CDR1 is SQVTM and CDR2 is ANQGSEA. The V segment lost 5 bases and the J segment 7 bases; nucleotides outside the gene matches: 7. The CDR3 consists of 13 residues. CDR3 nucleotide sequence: TGCAGCGTTAGCGGGGGCCGGGGTAATGAGCAGTTCTTC. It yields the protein CSVSGGRGNEQFF.

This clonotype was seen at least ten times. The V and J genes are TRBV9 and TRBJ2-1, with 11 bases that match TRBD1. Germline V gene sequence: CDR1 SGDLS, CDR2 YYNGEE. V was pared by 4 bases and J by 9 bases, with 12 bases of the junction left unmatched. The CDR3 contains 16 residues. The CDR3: CASSSSPGQGGGEQFF. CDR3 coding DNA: TGTGCCAGCAGCTCAAGCCCGGGACAGGGGGGGGGTGAGCAGTTCTTC.

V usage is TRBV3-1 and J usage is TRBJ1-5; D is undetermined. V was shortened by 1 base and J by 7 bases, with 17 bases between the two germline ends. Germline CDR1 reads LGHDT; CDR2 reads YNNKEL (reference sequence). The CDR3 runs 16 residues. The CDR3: CASSQGHTRSLQPQHF. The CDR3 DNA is TGTGCCAGCAGCCAAGGTCACACCCGATCTCTACAGCCCCAGCATTTT.

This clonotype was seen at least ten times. The CDR3 here is CSASPGSEQYF. Here the CDR3 DNA reads TGCAGTGCTAGCCCAGGGTCCGAGCAGTACTTC. The V call is TRBV20-1, the J call TRBJ2-7; D might be TRBD1 (5 bases). Germline V CDR1 and CDR2: DFQATT, SNEGSKA (reference sequence). The CDR3 totals 11 residues. With 3 bases removed from V and 6 bases from J, the gap between germline ends came to 9 bases.

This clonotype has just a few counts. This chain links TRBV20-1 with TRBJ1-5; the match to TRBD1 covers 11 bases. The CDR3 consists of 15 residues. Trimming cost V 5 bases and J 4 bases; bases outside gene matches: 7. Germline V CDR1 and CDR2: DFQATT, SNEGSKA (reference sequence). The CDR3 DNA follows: TGCAGTGCTCTGGACAGGGGGCGAGTTAATCAGCCCCAGCATTTT. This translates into CSALDRGRVNQPQHF.

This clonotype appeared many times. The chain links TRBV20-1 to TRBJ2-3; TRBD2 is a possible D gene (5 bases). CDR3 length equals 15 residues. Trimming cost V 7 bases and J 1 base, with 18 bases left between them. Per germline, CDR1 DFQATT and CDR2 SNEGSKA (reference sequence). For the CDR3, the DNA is TGCAGTGGGATCTCGACTTGGCGGGGCACAGATACGCAGTATTTT. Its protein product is CSGISTWRGTDTQYF.

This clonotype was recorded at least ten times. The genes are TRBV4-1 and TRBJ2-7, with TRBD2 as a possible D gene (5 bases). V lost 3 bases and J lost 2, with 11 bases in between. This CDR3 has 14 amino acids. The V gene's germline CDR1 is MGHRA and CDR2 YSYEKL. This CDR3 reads CASSQFSAAYEQYF. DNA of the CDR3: TGCGCCAGCAGCCAGTTTAGCGCCGCCTACGAGCAGTACTTC.

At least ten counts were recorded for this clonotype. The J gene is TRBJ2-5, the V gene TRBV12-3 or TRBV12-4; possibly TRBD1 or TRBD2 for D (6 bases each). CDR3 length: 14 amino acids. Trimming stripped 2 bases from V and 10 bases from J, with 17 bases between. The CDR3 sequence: CASSLIEGGWDQYF. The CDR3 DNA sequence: TGTGCCAGCAGTTTAATTGAAGGGGGGTGGGACCAGTACTTC.

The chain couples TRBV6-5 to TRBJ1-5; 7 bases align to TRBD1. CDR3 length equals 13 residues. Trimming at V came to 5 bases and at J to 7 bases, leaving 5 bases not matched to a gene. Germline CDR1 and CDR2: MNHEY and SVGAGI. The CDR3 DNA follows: TGTGCCAGCAGTCCAGGGGGTGTACAGCCCCAGCATTTT. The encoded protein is CASSPGGVQPQHF.

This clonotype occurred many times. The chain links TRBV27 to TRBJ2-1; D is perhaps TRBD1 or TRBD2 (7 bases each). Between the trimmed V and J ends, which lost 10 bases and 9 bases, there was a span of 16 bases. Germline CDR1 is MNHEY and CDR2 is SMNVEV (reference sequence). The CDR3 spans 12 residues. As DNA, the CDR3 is TGTGCCACCCAGGGGGGGCGGGGTGAGCAGTTCTTC. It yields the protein CATQGGRGEQFF.

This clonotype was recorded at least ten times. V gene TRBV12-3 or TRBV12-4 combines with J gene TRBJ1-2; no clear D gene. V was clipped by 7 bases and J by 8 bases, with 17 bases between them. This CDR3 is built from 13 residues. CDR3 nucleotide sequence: TGTGCCAGCATGGTCACCGGCTCGCGGGGCTACACCTTC. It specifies CASMVTGSRGYTF.

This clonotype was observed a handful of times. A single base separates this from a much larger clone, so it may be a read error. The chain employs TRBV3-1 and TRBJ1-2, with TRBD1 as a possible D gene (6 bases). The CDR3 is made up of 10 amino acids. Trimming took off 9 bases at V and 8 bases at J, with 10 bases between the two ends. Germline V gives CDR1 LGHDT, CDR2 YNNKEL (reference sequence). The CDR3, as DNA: TGTGCCAGAAGGGGGGTGGGCTACACCTTC. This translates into CARRGVGYTF.

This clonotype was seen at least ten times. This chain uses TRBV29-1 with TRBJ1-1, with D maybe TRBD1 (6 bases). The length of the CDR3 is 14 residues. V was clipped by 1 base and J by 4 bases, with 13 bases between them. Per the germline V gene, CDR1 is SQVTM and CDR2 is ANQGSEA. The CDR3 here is CSVEGERGITEAFF. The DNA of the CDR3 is TGCAGCGTTGAAGGCGAAAGGGGGATCACTGAAGCTTTCTTT.

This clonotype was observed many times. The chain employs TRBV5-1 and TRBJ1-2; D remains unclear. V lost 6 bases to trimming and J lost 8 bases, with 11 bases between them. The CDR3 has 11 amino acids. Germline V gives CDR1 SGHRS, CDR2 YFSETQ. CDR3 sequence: CASNSGVGYTF. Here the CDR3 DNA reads TGCGCCAGCAATTCCGGGGTCGGCTACACCTTC. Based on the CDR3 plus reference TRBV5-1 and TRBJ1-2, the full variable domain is KAGVTQTPRYLIKTRGQQVTLSCSPISGHRSVSWYQQTPGQGLQFLFEYFSETQRNKGNFPGRFSGRQFSNSRSEMNVSTLELGDSALYLCASNSGVGYTFGSGTRLTVV.

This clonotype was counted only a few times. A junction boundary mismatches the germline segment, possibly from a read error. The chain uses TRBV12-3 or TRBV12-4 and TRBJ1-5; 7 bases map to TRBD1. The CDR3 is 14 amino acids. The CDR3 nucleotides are TGTGCCAGCAGTTCCCGGGACAGCAATCAGCCCCAGAATTTT. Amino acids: CASSSRDSNQPQNF.

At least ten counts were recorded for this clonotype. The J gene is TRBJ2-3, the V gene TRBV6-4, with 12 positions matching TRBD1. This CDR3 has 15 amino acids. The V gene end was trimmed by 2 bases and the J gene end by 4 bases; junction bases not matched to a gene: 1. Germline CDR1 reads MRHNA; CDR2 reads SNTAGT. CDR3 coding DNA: TGTGCCAGCAGTGACGGGACAGGGGGCGCAGATACGCAGTATTTT. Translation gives CASSDGTGGADTQYF.

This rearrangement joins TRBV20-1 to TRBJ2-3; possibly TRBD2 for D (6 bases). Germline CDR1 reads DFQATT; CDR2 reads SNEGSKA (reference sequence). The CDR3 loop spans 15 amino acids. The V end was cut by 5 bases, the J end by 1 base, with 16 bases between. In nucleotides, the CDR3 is TGCAGTGCTTCTCCGACTAGTACGGGCACAGATACGCAGTATTTT. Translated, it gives CSASPTSTGTDTQYF.

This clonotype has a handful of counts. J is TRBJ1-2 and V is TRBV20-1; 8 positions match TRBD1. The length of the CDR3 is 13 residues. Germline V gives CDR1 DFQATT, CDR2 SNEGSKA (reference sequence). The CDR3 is CRAAGQVGYGYTF. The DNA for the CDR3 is TGCAGAGCCGCGGGACAGGTCGGGTATGGCTACACCTTC.

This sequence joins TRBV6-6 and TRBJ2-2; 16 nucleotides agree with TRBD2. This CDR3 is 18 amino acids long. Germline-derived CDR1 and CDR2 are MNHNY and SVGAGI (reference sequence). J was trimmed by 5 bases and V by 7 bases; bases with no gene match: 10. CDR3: CASTDGTSGGARTGELFF. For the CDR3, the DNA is TGTGCCAGCACCGACGGGACTAGCGGGGGGGCGAGGACCGGGGAGCTGTTTTTT.

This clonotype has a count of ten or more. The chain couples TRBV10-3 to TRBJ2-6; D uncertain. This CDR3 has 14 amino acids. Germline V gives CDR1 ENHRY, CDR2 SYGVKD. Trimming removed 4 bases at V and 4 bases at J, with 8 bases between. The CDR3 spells CAISVTPGANVLTF. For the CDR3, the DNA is TGTGCCATCAGTGTGACACCCGGGGCCAACGTCCTGACTTTC.

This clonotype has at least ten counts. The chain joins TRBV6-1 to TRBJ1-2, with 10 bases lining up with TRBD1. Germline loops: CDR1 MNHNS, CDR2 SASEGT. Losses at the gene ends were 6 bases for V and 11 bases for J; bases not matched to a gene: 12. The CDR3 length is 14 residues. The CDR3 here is CASSPRGQGMGYTF. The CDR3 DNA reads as TGTGCCAGCAGCCCCCGGGGACAGGGGATGGGATACACCTTC.

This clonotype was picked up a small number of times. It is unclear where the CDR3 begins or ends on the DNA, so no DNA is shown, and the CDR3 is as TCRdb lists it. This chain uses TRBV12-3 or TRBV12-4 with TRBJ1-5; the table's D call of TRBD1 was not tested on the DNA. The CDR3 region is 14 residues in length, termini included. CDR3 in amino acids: CASSFGTGNQPQNF.

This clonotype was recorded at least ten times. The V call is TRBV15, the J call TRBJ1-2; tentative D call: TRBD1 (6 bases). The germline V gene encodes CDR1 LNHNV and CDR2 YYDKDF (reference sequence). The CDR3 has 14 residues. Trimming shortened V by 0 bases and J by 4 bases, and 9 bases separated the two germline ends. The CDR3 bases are TGTGCCACCAGCAGAGAGGGGGCCTTCTATGGCTACACCTTC. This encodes CATSREGAFYGYTF.

CDR3 loop: CSASGTSERAGSYEQYF. The CDR3 DNA sequence: TGCAGTGCTAGCGGGACGTCAGAACGGGCAGGGTCTTACGAGCAGTACTTC. This chain connects TRBV20-1 to TRBJ2-7; TRBD1 or TRBD2 may be the D gene (5 bases each). Trimming pared 3 bases from V and 4 bases from J, leaving 25 bases between. The CDR3 runs to 17 residues. Germline CDR1 reads DFQATT; CDR2 reads SNEGSKA (reference sequence).